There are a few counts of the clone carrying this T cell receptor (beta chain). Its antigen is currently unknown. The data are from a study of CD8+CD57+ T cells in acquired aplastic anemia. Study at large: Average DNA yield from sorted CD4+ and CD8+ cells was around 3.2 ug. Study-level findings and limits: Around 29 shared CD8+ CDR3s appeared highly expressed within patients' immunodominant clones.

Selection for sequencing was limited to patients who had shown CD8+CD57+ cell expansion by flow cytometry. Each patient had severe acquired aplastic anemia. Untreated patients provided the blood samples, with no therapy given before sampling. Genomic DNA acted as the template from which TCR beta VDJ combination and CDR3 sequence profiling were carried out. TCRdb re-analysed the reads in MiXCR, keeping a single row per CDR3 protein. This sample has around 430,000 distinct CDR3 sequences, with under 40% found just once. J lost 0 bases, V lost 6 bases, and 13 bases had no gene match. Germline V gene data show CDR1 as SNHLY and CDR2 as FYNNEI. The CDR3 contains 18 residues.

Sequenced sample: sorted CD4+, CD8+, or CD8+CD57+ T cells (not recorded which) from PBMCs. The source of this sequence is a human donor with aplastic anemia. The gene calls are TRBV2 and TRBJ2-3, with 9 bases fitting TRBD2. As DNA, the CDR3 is TGTGCCAGCAGACACCGGCCATCTAGCGGGGAGAGCACAGATACGCAGTATTTT. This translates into CASRHRPSSGESTDTQYF.